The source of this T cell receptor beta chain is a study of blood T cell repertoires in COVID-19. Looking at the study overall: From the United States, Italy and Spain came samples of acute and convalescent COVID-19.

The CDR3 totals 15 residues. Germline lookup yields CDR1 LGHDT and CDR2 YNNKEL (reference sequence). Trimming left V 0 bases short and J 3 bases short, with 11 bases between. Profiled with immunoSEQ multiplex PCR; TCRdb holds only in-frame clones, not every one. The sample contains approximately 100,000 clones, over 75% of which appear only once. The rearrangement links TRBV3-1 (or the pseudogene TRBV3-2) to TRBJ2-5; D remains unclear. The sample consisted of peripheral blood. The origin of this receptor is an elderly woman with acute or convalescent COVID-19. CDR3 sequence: CASSQDVRTEETQYF. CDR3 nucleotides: TGTGCCAGCAGCCAAGATGTGAGAACTGAAGAGACCCAGTACTTC.